This T cell receptor (beta chain) was recovered during a study of blood T cell repertoires in COVID-19. The wider study: Cohort 3 donors counted as recovered after two negative PCRs, clearance, or resolved symptoms.

The CDR3 is made up of 13 amino acids. From germline, CDR1 is ENHRY and CDR2 SYGVKD. Trimming removed 9 bases at V and 2 bases at J, with 14 bases between. This table comes from immunoSEQ multiplex PCR, and its TCRdb copy is limited to in-frame clones, with some not included. The sample yields a few hundred thousand clones, about 88% seen once. The TCR originated in a woman in her fifties or sixties in a cohort exposed to, infected with or recovered from COVID-19 (not recorded which). This chain links TRBV10-3 with TRBJ2-7, with D perhaps TRBD2 (7 bases). Sequenced: PBMCs or T cells enriched from blood (not recorded which). The CDR3, as DNA: TGTGCCATAAGAGGGGGGGCAGCCTACGAGCAGTACTTC. It translates to CAIRGGAAYEQYF.